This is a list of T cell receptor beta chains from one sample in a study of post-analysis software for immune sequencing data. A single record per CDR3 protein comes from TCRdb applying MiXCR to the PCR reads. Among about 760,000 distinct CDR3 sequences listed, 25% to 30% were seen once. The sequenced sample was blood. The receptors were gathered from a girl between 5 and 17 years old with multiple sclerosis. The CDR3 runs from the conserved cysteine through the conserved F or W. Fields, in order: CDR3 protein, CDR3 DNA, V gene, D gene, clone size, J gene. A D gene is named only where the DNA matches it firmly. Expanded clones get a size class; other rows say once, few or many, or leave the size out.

cdr3_aa: CASRPSITVSNQPQHF
cdr3_nt: TGCGCCAGCAGACCAAGTATAACAGTTAGCAATCAGCCCCAGCATTTT
v_call: TRBV4-1
d_call: -
clone_size: few
j_call: TRBJ1-5

cdr3_aa: CASSSIGFSSYNEQFF
cdr3_nt: TGTGCCAGCAGCTCGATCGGGTTTAGCTCCTACAATGAGCAGTTCTTC
v_call: TRBV7-2
d_call: -
clone_size: -
j_call: TRBJ2-1

cdr3_aa: CASSLPQGSGELFF
cdr3_nt: TGTGCCAGCAGCTTACCGCAGGGATCCGGGGAGCTGTTTTTT
v_call: TRBV7-9
d_call: -
clone_size: -
j_call: TRBJ2-2

cdr3_aa: CSASDRDETQYF
cdr3_nt: TGCAGTGCGAGTGACAGAGACGAGACCCAGTACTTC
v_call: TRBV20-1
d_call: -
clone_size: -
j_call: TRBJ2-5

cdr3_aa: CASSRTLSSYEQYF
cdr3_nt: TGTGCCAGCAGTCGGACACTCTCCTCCTACGAGCAGTACTTC
v_call: TRBV6-6
d_call: -
clone_size: few
j_call: TRBJ2-7

cdr3_aa: CATSDSGLINQPQHF
cdr3_nt: TGTGCCACCAGTGACTCGGGACTCATCAATCAGCCCCAGCATTTT
v_call: TRBV24-1
d_call: -
clone_size: -
j_call: TRBJ1-5

cdr3_aa: CASSLGSLAERTYEQYF
cdr3_nt: TGTGCCAGCAGCTTAGGTTCCCTAGCGGAGCGAACCTACGAGCAGTACTTC
v_call: TRBV7-2
d_call: TRBD2
clone_size: -
j_call: TRBJ2-7

cdr3_aa: CASSHQGYGNTEAFF
cdr3_nt: TGTGCCAGCAGTCACCAAGGGTACGGTAACACTGAAGCTTTCTTT
v_call: TRBV6-5
d_call: -
clone_size: -
j_call: TRBJ1-1

cdr3_aa: CASSASGAVNTGELFF
cdr3_nt: TGCGCCAGCAGCGCCAGTGGGGCAGTCAACACCGGGGAGCTGTTTTTT
v_call: TRBV5-1
d_call: -
clone_size: -
j_call: TRBJ2-2

cdr3_aa: CASSGQIYNEQFF
cdr3_nt: TGTGCCAGCAGCGGGCAGATCTACAATGAGCAGTTCTTC
v_call: TRBV7-9
d_call: -
clone_size: -
j_call: TRBJ2-1

cdr3_aa: CATSDFAGGLQETQYF
cdr3_nt: TGTGCCACCAGTGATTTTGCAGGGGGACTCCAAGAGACCCAGTACTTC
v_call: TRBV24-1
d_call: -
clone_size: -
j_call: TRBJ2-5

cdr3_aa: CSAVGGQGYGYTF
cdr3_nt: TGCAGTGCCGTAGGGGGACAGGGGTATGGCTACACCTTC
v_call: TRBV20-1
d_call: TRBD1
clone_size: -
j_call: TRBJ1-2

cdr3_aa: CASSPTQGAAGYTF
cdr3_nt: TGCGCCAGCAGCCCTACTCAGGGGGCGGCTGGCTACACCTTC
v_call: TRBV4-3
d_call: TRBD1
clone_size: -
j_call: TRBJ1-2

cdr3_aa: CASSLEGQGFTDTQYF
cdr3_nt: TGTGCCAGCAGCTTGGAGGGACAGGGGTTCACAGATACGCAGTATTTT
v_call: TRBV5-6
d_call: TRBD1
clone_size: few
j_call: TRBJ2-3

cdr3_aa: CASSSAGQAGTDTQYF
cdr3_nt: TGCGCCAGCAGCTCCGCGGGACAGGCGGGCACAGATACGCAGTATTTT
v_call: TRBV5-1
d_call: TRBD1
clone_size: few
j_call: TRBJ2-3

cdr3_aa: CATSPSVGRLKETQYF
cdr3_nt: TGTGCCACCAGCCCTTCAGTCGGTCGGCTCAAAGAGACCCAGTACTTC
v_call: TRBV15
d_call: -
clone_size: many
j_call: TRBJ2-5

cdr3_aa: CASSPPGRNQPQHF
cdr3_nt: TGTGCCAGCAGCCCCCCCGGACGCAATCAGCCCCAGCATTTT
v_call: TRBV12-1
d_call: -
clone_size: few
j_call: TRBJ1-5

cdr3_aa: CAGSKYQETQYF
cdr3_nt: TGTGCCGGCAGCAAGTACCAAGAGACCCAGTACTTC
v_call: TRBV7-6
d_call: -
clone_size: few
j_call: TRBJ2-5

cdr3_aa: CASSPFVGTDTQYF
cdr3_nt: TGTGCCAGCTCACCATTCGTGGGCACAGATACGCAGTATTTT
v_call: TRBV18
d_call: -
clone_size: few
j_call: TRBJ2-3

cdr3_aa: CASSQDPSSNQPQHF
cdr3_nt: TGTGCCAGCAGCCAAGATCCTTCCAGCAATCAGCCCCAGCATTTT
v_call: TRBV3-1
d_call: -
clone_size: few
j_call: TRBJ1-5

cdr3_aa: CSASGLRQETQYF
cdr3_nt: TGCAGTGCAAGTGGCCTCCGGCAAGAGACCCAGTACTTC
v_call: TRBV20-1
d_call: -
clone_size: -
j_call: TRBJ2-5

cdr3_aa: CASSYGMWRQAFF
cdr3_nt: TGTGCCAGCAGTTACGGGATGTGGAGACAAGCTTTCTTT
v_call: TRBV6-6
d_call: -
clone_size: -
j_call: TRBJ1-1

cdr3_aa: CASSSGQGRVDTF
cdr3_nt: TGTGCCAGCAGTTCAGGACAGGGGAGGGTAGACACCTTC
v_call: TRBV6-5
d_call: TRBD1
clone_size: -
j_call: TRBJ1-2

cdr3_aa: CASSLPTDAETQYF
cdr3_nt: TGTGCCAGCAGCTTACCCACAGACGCGGAGACCCAGTACTTC
v_call: TRBV7-9
d_call: -
clone_size: -
j_call: TRBJ2-5

cdr3_aa: CASRGVGISPQHF
cdr3_nt: TGTGCCAGCAGGGGGGTGGGAATTTCGCCCCAGCATTTT
v_call: TRBV25-1
d_call: -
clone_size: -
j_call: TRBJ1-5

cdr3_aa: CASRGRREGPETQYF
cdr3_nt: TGTGCCAGCAGGGGACGGCGGGAGGGCCCGGAGACCCAGTACTTC
v_call: TRBV2
d_call: TRBD2
clone_size: -
j_call: TRBJ2-5

cdr3_aa: CASSLRLAKNIQYF
cdr3_nt: TGTGCCAGCAGTTTAAGGCTAGCCAAAAACATTCAGTACTTC
v_call: TRBV7-2
d_call: -
clone_size: many
j_call: TRBJ2-4

cdr3_aa: CASSLEMTGRHGYTF
cdr3_nt: TGTGCCAGCAGCTTAGAGATGACAGGCCGTCATGGCTACACCTTC
v_call: TRBV7-9
d_call: -
clone_size: few
j_call: TRBJ1-2

cdr3_aa: CASSPLMQETQYF
cdr3_nt: TGTGCCAGCAGCCCCCTCATGCAAGAGACCCAGTACTTC
v_call: TRBV7-9
d_call: -
clone_size: once
j_call: TRBJ2-5

cdr3_aa: CASSYGTSGRYEQYF
cdr3_nt: TGTGCCAGCAGCTACGGGACTAGCGGGAGATACGAGCAGTACTTC
v_call: TRBV5-6
d_call: TRBD2
clone_size: few
j_call: TRBJ2-7

cdr3_aa: CAIGTGAANEQFF
cdr3_nt: TGTGCCATCGGGACAGGGGCTGCCAATGAGCAGTTCTTC
v_call: TRBV10-3
d_call: TRBD1
clone_size: many
j_call: TRBJ2-1

cdr3_aa: CASSQEGSSYNSPLHF
cdr3_nt: TGCGCCAGCAGCCAGGAGGGGAGCTCCTATAATTCACCCCTCCACTTT
v_call: TRBV4-1
d_call: -
clone_size: -
j_call: TRBJ1-6

cdr3_aa: CARNKLRQGEKLFF
cdr3_nt: TGTGCCAGGAACAAACTGCGGCAGGGTGAAAAACTGTTTTTT
v_call: TRBV21-1
d_call: -
clone_size: -
j_call: TRBJ1-4

cdr3_aa: CSARVRDRGDGTEAFF
cdr3_nt: TGCAGTGCTAGAGTCCGGGACAGGGGCGATGGCACTGAAGCTTTCTTT
v_call: TRBV20-1
d_call: TRBD1
clone_size: few
j_call: TRBJ1-1

cdr3_aa: CASSYVQGIGTEAFF
cdr3_nt: TGTGCCAGCAGTTACGTTCAGGGAATAGGCACTGAAGCTTTCTTT
v_call: TRBV6-5
d_call: -
clone_size: few
j_call: TRBJ1-1

cdr3_aa: CASSYGTDTQYF
cdr3_nt: TGTGCCAGCAGTTACGGCACAGATACGCAGTATTTT
v_call: TRBV6-2/TRBV6-3
d_call: -
clone_size: -
j_call: TRBJ2-3

cdr3_aa: CSAGQGLGTGELFF
cdr3_nt: TGCAGCGCAGGACAGGGTCTGGGCACCGGGGAGCTGTTTTTT
v_call: TRBV29-1
d_call: TRBD1
clone_size: few
j_call: TRBJ2-2

cdr3_aa: CASSPERNTGELFF
cdr3_nt: TGTGCCAGCTCACCTGAGCGGAACACCGGGGAGCTGTTTTTT
v_call: TRBV18
d_call: -
clone_size: few
j_call: TRBJ2-2

cdr3_aa: CASRAGEVADTQYF
cdr3_nt: TGTGCCAGCAGGGCCGGGGAGGTGGCAGATACGCAGTATTTT
v_call: TRBV28
d_call: -
clone_size: -
j_call: TRBJ2-3

cdr3_aa: CASNGQGNEKLFF
cdr3_nt: TGTGCCAGCAACGGACAGGGGAATGAAAAACTGTTTTTT
v_call: TRBV6-1
d_call: TRBD1
clone_size: -
j_call: TRBJ1-4

cdr3_aa: CASSPRPGTGAYEQYF
cdr3_nt: TGTGCCAGCAGCCCCCGACCCGGGACAGGCGCCTACGAGCAGTACTTC
v_call: TRBV5-6
d_call: TRBD1
clone_size: -
j_call: TRBJ2-7

cdr3_aa: CSVETGTDTQYF
cdr3_nt: TGCAGCGTTGAAACCGGCACAGATACGCAGTATTTT
v_call: TRBV29-1
d_call: -
clone_size: many
j_call: TRBJ2-3

cdr3_aa: CASSSSGASYNEQFF
cdr3_nt: TGTGCCAGCAGCTCTAGCGGGGCCTCCTACAATGAGCAGTTCTTC
v_call: TRBV7-2
d_call: TRBD2
clone_size: -
j_call: TRBJ2-1

cdr3_aa: CSATTGGRKDGYTF
cdr3_nt: TGCAGTGCTACCACCGGGGGAAGGAAGGATGGCTACACCTTC
v_call: TRBV20-1
d_call: -
clone_size: -
j_call: TRBJ1-2

cdr3_aa: CASSFAILDRGLPNSPLHF
cdr3_nt: TGTGCCAGCAGCTTCGCAATCTTGGACAGGGGGCTCCCCAATTCACCCCTCCACTTT
v_call: TRBV6-1
d_call: TRBD1
clone_size: few
j_call: TRBJ1-6

cdr3_aa: CASSQDLSGTSSYEQYF
cdr3_nt: TGCGCCAGCAGCCAAGATTTGAGCGGGACGAGCTCCTACGAGCAGTACTTC
v_call: TRBV4-3
d_call: TRBD2
clone_size: few
j_call: TRBJ2-7

cdr3_aa: CASSLQAGGPNEQFF
cdr3_nt: TGTGCCAGCAGCTTGCAGGCGGGGGGGCCCAATGAGCAGTTCTTC
v_call: TRBV5-4
d_call: TRBD2
clone_size: -
j_call: TRBJ2-1

cdr3_aa: CASSLQGPQHF
cdr3_nt: TGTGCCAGCAGTTTGCAGGGGCCCCAGCATTTT
v_call: TRBV12-3/TRBV12-4
d_call: -
clone_size: -
j_call: TRBJ1-5

cdr3_aa: CASSLGRAGGYTF
cdr3_nt: TGTGCCAGCAGCTTAGGGAGGGCAGGGGGCTACACCTTC
v_call: TRBV7-8
d_call: -
clone_size: -
j_call: TRBJ1-2

cdr3_aa: CASSQGLATGELFF
cdr3_nt: TGTGCCAGCAGTCAAGGACTCGCGACCGGGGAGCTGTTTTTT
v_call: TRBV12-3/TRBV12-4
d_call: -
clone_size: few
j_call: TRBJ2-2

cdr3_aa: CASSQGPGSPQYF
cdr3_nt: TGTGCCAGCAGCCAAGGACCGGGATCTCCGCAGTACTTC
v_call: TRBV3-1
d_call: -
clone_size: -
j_call: TRBJ2-7

cdr3_aa: CASSLSPYPDTQYF
cdr3_nt: TGTGCCAGCAGTTTATCGCCCTATCCAGATACGCAGTATTTT
v_call: TRBV27
d_call: -
clone_size: -
j_call: TRBJ2-3

cdr3_aa: CASSQELTVDYTF
cdr3_nt: TGTGCCAGCAGCCAAGAATTGACGGTCGACTACACCTTC
v_call: TRBV14
d_call: -
clone_size: -
j_call: TRBJ1-2

cdr3_aa: CSTVLGARGSPLHF
cdr3_nt: TGCAGTACGGTTCTGGGTGCCAGGGGTTCACCCCTCCACTTT
v_call: TRBV20-1
d_call: -
clone_size: few
j_call: TRBJ1-6

cdr3_aa: CSARDNSGHLAYEQYF
cdr3_nt: TGCAGTGCTAGAGATAATTCGGGACACTTAGCCTACGAGCAGTACTTC
v_call: TRBV20-1
d_call: -
clone_size: -
j_call: TRBJ2-7

cdr3_aa: CASSYGAGNTEAFF
cdr3_nt: TGTGCCAGCAGTTACGGGGCCGGGAACACTGAAGCTTTCTTT
v_call: TRBV6-6
d_call: -
clone_size: -
j_call: TRBJ1-1

cdr3_aa: CATSIGGHSTDTQYF
cdr3_nt: TGTGCCACCTCGATCGGGGGACACAGCACAGATACGCAGTATTTT
v_call: TRBV5-4
d_call: -
clone_size: few
j_call: TRBJ2-3